This section outlines one TCR beta chain sequence together with its context. Its antigen is unknown. CDR3 length equals 13 residues. V was clipped by 2 bases and J by 3 bases, with 7 bases between them. Primed by a sample-barcoded 5' primer and a J-beta primer mix, a second PCR proceeded for 7 to 11 cycles. Each CDR3 protein gets one entry after TCRdb re-called the 5' RACE reads with MiXCR. This table has about 1.4 million distinct CDR3 sequences, approximately 59% appearing once. Donors gave around 10 milliliters of peripheral blood apiece. This entry belongs to a study of blood T cells in healthy people across ages. Study information: For every two T cells, template switching captured about one barcoded beta molecule.

General study points: Among T cells, TCR beta diversity per million cells dropped roughly linearly as age rose. TCR beta diversity tracked closely with naive T cell percentage.

This chain links TRBV12-3 or TRBV12-4 with TRBJ1-1, with a weak D call TRBD1 (6 bases). The sequenced material came from blood. The sequence was obtained from a man between 18 and 29 years old in good health. CDR3 residues: CASSLRGHTEAFF. For the CDR3, the DNA is TGTGCCAGCAGTTTACGGGGGCACACTGAAGCTTTCTTT.